The TCR beta chain under discussion was sequenced for a study of T-cell reconstitution after alpha-beta-depleted transplantation in children. TCRbeta library preparation incorporated unique molecular identifiers. TCRdb re-derived calls from the PCR reads in MiXCR, one entry per CDR3 protein. The table shows 350,000 to 450,000 distinct CDR3 sequences, with 13% occurring only once. Germline CDR1 is LNHDA and CDR2 is SQIVND (reference sequence). This CDR3 has 11 amino acids. Trimming took off 3 bases at V and 6 bases at J, with 5 bases between the two ends. This TCR came from a human donor who donated a stem cell graft to a child with Fanconi anemia. Sequenced here: PBMCs, sampled from the stem cell graft. The chain couples TRBV19 to TRBJ1-1; D uncertain. The CDR3 DNA reads as TGTGCCAGTAGTATGGGGTCTGAAGCTTTCTTT. Translation: CASSMGSEAFF.